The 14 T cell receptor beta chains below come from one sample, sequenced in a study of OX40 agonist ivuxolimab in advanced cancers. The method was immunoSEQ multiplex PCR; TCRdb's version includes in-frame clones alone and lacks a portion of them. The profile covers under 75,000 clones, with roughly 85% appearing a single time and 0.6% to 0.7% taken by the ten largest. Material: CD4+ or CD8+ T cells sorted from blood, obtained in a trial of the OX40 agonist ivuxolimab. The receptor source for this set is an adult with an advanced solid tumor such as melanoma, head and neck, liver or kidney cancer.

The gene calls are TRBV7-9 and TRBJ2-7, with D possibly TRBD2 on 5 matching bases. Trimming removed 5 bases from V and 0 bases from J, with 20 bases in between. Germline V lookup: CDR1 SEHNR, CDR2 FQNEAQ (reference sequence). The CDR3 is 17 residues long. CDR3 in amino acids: CASSRSLGSGSSYEQYF. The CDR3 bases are TGTGCCAGCAGCCGCTCCCTTGGGAGCGGAAGCTCCTACGAGCAGTACTTC.

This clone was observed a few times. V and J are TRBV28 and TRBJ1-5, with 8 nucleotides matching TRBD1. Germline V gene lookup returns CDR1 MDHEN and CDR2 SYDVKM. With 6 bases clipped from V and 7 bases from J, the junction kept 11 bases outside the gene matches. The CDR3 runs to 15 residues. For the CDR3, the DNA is TGTGCCAGCAGAGACCCAGGGGGCGCGGGGCAGCCCCAGCATTTT. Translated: CASRDPGGAGQPQHF.

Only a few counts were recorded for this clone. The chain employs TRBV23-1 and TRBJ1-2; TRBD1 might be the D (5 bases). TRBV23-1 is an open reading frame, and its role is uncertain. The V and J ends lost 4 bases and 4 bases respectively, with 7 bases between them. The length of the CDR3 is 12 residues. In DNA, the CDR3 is TGCGCCAGCAGTCGAGACAGCTATGGCTACACCTTC. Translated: CASSRDSYGYTF.

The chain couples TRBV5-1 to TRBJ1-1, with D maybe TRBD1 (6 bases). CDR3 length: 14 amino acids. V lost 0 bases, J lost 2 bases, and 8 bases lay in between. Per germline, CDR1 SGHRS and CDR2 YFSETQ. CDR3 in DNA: TGCGCCAGCAGCTTGGGACAGGCTAACACTGAAGCTTTCTTT. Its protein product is CASSLGQANTEAFF. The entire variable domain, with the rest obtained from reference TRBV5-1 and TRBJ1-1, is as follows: KAGVTQTPRYLIKTRGQQVTLSCSPISGHRSVSWYQQTPGQGLQFLFEYFSETQRNKGNFPGRFSGRQFSNSRSEMNVSTLELGDSALYLCASSLGQANTEAFFGQGTRLTVV.

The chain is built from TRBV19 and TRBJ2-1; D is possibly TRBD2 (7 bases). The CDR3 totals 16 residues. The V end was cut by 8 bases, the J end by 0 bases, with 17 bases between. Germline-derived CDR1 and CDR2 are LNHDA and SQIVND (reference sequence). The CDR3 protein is CASSTRGGFSYNEQFF. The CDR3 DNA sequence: TGTGCCAGTTCTACCAGGGGAGGGTTCTCCTACAATGAGCAGTTCTTC.

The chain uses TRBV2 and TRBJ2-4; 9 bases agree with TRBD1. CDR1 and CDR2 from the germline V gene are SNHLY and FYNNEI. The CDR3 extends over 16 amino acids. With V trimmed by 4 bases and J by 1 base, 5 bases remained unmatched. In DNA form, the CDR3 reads TGTGCCAGCAGTGGCGGACAGGGGTTGGCCAAAAACATTCAGTACTTC. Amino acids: CASSGGQGLAKNIQYF.

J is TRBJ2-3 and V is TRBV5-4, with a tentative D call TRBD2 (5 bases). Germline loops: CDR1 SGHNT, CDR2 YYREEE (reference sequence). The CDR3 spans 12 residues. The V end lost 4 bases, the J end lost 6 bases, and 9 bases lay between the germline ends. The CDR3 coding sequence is TGTGCCAGCAGCGCGTTAGCGGATACGCAGTATTTT. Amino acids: CASSALADTQYF. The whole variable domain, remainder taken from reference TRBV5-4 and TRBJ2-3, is ETGVTQSPTHLIKTRGQQVTLRCSSQSGHNTVSWYQQALGQGPQFIFQYYREEENGRGNFPPRFSGLQFPNYSSELNVNALELDDSALYLCASSALADTQYFGPGTRLTVL.

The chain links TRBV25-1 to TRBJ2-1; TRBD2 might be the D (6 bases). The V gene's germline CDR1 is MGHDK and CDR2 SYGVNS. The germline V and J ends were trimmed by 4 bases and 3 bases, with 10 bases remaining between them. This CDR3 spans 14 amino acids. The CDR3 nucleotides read TGTGCCAGCAGTGGCGGGACCAGCTACAATGAGCAGTTCTTC. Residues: CASSGGTSYNEQFF.

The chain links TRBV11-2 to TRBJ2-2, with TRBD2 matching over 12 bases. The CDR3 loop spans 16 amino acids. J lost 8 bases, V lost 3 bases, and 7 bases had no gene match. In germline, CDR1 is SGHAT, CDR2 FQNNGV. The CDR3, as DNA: TGTGCCAGCAGCTTTCGGAGACTAGCGGGAGCTGGGGAGCTGTTTTTT. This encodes CASSFRRLAGAGELFF.

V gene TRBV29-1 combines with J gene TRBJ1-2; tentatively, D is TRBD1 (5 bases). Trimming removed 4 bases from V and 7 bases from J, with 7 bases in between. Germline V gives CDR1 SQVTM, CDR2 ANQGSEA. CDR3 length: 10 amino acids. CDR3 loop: CSVGQGGYTF. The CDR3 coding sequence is TGCAGCGTTGGGCAGGGTGGCTACACCTTC.

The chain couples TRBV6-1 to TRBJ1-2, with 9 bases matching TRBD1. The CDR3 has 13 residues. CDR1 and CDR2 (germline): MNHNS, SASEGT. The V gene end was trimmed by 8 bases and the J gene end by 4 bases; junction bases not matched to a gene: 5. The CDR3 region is CASGGQGPYGYTF. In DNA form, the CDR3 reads TGTGCCAGCGGGGGACAGGGACCCTATGGCTACACCTTC.

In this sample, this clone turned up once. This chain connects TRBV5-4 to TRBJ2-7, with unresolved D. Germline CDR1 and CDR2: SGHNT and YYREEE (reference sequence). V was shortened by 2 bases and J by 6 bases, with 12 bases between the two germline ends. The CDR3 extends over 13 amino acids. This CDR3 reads CASSLMGPGEQYF. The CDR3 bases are TGTGCCAGCAGCTTAATGGGCCCGGGCGAGCAGTACTTC.

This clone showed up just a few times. The CDR3 DNA reads TGTGCCAGCAGCTTAGGTCTGAGCGGCACAGATACGCAGTATTTT. Encoded protein: CASSLGLSGTDTQYF. V and J are TRBV13 and TRBJ2-3; D not resolved. The CDR3 is 15 residues long. In germline, CDR1 is PRHDT, CDR2 FYEKMQ (reference sequence). V dropped 0 bases and J dropped 1 base, with 8 bases sitting between them. The entire variable domain, with the rest obtained from reference TRBV13 and TRBJ2-3, is as follows: AAGVIQSPRHLIKEKRETATLKCYPIPRHDTVYWYQQGPGQDPQFLISFYEKMQSDKGSIPDRFSAQQFSDYHSELNMSSLELGDSALYFCASSLGLSGTDTQYFGPGTRLTVL.

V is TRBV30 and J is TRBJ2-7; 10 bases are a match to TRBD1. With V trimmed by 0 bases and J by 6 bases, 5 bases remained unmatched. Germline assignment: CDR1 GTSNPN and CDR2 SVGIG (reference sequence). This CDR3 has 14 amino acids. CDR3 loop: CAWSVSRTGGEQYF. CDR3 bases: TGTGCCTGGAGTGTATCCCGGACAGGGGGCGAGCAGTACTTC.